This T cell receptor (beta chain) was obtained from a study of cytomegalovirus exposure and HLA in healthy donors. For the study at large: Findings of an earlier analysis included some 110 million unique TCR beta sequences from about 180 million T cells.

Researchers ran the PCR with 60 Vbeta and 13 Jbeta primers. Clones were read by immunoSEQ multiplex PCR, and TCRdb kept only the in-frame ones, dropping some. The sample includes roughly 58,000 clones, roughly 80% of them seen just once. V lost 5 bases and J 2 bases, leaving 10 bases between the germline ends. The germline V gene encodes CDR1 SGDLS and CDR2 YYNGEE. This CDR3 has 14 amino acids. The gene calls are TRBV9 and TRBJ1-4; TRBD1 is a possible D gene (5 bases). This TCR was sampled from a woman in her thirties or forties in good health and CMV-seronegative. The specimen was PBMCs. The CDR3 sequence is CASSPQATNEKLFF. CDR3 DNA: TGTGCCAGCAGTCCACAGGCTACTAATGAAAAACTGTTTTTT.